The sequence of this T cell receptor (beta chain) was determined in a study of cytomegalovirus exposure and HLA in healthy donors. 13 Jbeta primers and 60 Vbeta primers were used for the PCR. Method: immunoSEQ multiplex PCR; TCRdb's copy keeps in-frame clones and lacks some. Of around 130,000 clones detected, 70% to 85% appear once; the ten largest clones hold around 5.8%. V trimming: 6 bases; J trimming: 8 bases; junction bases outside the gene matches: 14. This CDR3 comprises 16 residues. Per germline, CDR1 KGHSH and CDR2 LQKENI. The chain recombines TRBV18 with TRBJ2-1; 9 bases fit TRBD2. This sequence was found in a man younger than 35 in good health and CMV-seropositive. Input material: PBMCs. In DNA form, the CDR3 reads TGTGCCAGCTCCGACCCCCGTGCGGGGGGGCCTCATGAGCAGTTCTTC. Protein sequence: CASSDPRAGGPHEQFF.